This T cell receptor (beta chain) was recovered during a study of beta chain features in type 1 diabetes. Study results and caveats: No resolution was reached here on whether HLA type influences TCRB rearrangement. The naive, central memory and Treg TCRB repertoires of patients appeared to be more similar to one another than those of healthy donors.

The authors reverse transcribed all of the isolated RNA, so sequencing captured expressed TCRB transcripts. This table comes from immunoSEQ multiplex PCR, and its TCRdb copy is limited to in-frame clones, with some not included. The sample contains approximately 90,000 clones, 30% to 35% of which appear only once. This clone has more than one count but fewer than ten. What it binds is not known. J was trimmed by 1 base and V by 7 bases; bases with no gene match: 3. Germline loops: CDR1 SGHNT, CDR2 YYREEE (reference sequence). The CDR3 is made up of 13 amino acids. J is TRBJ2-3 and V is TRBV5-4; 7 nucleotides align to TRBD1. The sample was stem cell memory CD4+ T cells from blood. The TCR was taken from a woman between 18 and 30 years old in good health. The CDR3 is CASGTAGTDTQYF. In DNA form, the CDR3 reads TGTGCCAGCGGGACAGCCGGCACAGATACGCAGTATTTT.